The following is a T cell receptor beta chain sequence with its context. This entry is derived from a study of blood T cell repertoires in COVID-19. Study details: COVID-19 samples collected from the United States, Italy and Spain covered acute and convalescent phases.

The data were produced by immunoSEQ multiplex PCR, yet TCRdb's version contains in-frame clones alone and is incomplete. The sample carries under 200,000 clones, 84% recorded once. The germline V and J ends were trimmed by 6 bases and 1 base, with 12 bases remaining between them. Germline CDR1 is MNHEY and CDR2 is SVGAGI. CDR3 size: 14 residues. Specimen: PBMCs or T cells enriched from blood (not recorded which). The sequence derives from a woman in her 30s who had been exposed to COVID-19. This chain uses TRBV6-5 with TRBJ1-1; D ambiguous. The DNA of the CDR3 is TGTGCCAGCAGACGGGAAAATCGGAACACTGAAGCTTTCTTT. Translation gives CASRRENRNTEAFF.